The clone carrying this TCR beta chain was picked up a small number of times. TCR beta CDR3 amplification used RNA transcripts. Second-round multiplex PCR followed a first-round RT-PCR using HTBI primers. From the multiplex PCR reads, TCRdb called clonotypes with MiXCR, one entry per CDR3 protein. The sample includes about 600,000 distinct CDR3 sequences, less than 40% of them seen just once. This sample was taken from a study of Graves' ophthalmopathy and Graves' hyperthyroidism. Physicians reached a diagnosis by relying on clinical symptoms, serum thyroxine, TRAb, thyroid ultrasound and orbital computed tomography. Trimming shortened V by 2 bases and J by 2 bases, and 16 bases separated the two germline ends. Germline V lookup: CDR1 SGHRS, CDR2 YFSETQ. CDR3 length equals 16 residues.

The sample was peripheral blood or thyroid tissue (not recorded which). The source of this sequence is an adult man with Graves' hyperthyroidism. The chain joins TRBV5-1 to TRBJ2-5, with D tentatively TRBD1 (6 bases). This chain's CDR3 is CASSFSQRGIQETQYF. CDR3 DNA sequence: TGCGCCAGCAGCTTTTCCCAAAGGGGGATTCAAGAGACCCAGTACTTC.